This T cell receptor (beta chain) was obtained from a study of blood T cell repertoires in COVID-19. Study in general: COVID-19 samples from acute and convalescent phases originated in the United States, Italy and Spain. T cells, B-cell-depleted T cells, or PBMCs supplied cDNA or gDNA.

How the authors handled the data: Estimated nucleated cell counts came from reference gene primer amplification. Profiling relied on immunoSEQ multiplex PCR, and the TCRdb table lists in-frame clones only, not all of them. For V, J and clone size, that table is used; D and trimming come from the DNA. The sample has under 35,000 clones; around 87% are singletons. V gave up 7 bases and J gave up 6 bases; unmatched junction bases: 3. The germline V gene has CDR1 ENHRY and CDR2 SYGVKD. This CDR3 has 12 amino acids. This receptor was obtained from a human donor in a cohort sampled during active COVID-19. Material: peripheral blood. The chain uses TRBV10-3 and TRBJ1-2; 9 bases align to TRBD1. CDR3 DNA: TGTGCCATCACACGGGACAGGGATGGCTACACCTTC. Translation gives CAITRDRDGYTF.